This TCR beta chain stems from a study of T cell repertoires in cytomegalovirus infection. At the level of the study: CMV infection together with matching HLA type was indicated by public TCR beta signatures.

TCRdb independently ran MiXCR on the reads; one entry per CDR3 protein. The top ten hold roughly two thirds of the sample, which has around 71,000 distinct CDR3 sequences, around 20% seen once. Looked up from germline, CDR1 is MNHEY and CDR2 is SVGAGI. With 8 bases clipped from V and 7 bases from J, the junction kept 9 bases outside the gene matches. CDR3 size: 14 residues. This clonotype was seen only a few times. Its antigen is not identified. The J gene is TRBJ2-1, the V gene TRBV6-5; 9 bases agree with TRBD1. The specimen was CD8+ T cells from cultured PBMCs, collected from culture after CMV antigen stimulation. The receptor was derived from a human donor in good health (CMV status not recorded). Some clones in this sample may be carry-over from other donors' samples. The DNA for the CDR3 is TGTGCCAGCCAAGGACAGGGGATTGTAAATGAGCAGTTCTTC. It encodes CASQGQGIVNEQFF.